This TCR beta chain was identified during a study of T cell changes during pregnancy in multiple sclerosis. Only in-frame clones appear in the TCRdb table, and some are missing; sequencing was by immunoSEQ multiplex PCR. Of tens of thousands of clones in the sample, about 90% were seen once. The CDR3 extends over 15 amino acids. Looked up from germline, CDR1 is SGHNT and CDR2 is YYREEE (reference sequence). V trimming: 3 bases; J trimming: 9 bases; junction bases outside the gene matches: 14. This receptor was taken from a female donor in good health, enrolled as a control in a pregnancy study. This sample comprised peripheral blood, obtained in the third trimester of pregnancy. The J gene is TRBJ2-5, the V gene TRBV5-4; 7 nucleotides match TRBD2. The CDR3 here is CASSSTNLAAGPQYF. In DNA form, the CDR3 reads TGTGCCAGCAGCTCTACAAACCTAGCGGCCGGGCCCCAGTACTTC.